Reported below is one T cell receptor (beta chain). Sorted naive CD8 T cells were those defined as CD8+CD4-CCR7+CD45RA+. Germline loops: CDR1 MGHRA, CDR2 YSYEKL. The trim removed 1 base at V and 8 bases at J, leaving 15 bases unmatched. The CDR3 is 18 residues long. The data derive from a study of molecular identifiers for immune sequencing clone quantification. Study as a whole: With replicates, the RNA of about 21,000 or 97,000 naive CD8 cells was split five ways and four were sequenced.

TCRdb re-derived calls from the PCR reads in MiXCR, one entry per CDR3 protein. The sample shows some 65,000 distinct CDR3 sequences, 15% to 20% of them seen only once. The clonotype was recovered from a human donor in good health. Some libraries in this study had Jurkat cell RNA spiked in. The chain combines TRBV4-1 with TRBJ1-2; 11 bases map to TRBD1. The source material was naive CD8+ T cells from blood, with Jurkat cell RNA spiked in. Subset specified: FACS-sorted CD8+CD4-CCR7+CD45RA+ naive T cells. CDR3 DNA sequence: TGCGCCAGCAGCCAAGCCCCCAAAGCCGGGACAGGGGGTAACGGCTACACCTTC. Translated: CASSQAPKAGTGGNGYTF.